One and the same sample provided the 7 T cell receptor beta chains below, sequenced in a study of CD8+CD57+ T cells in acquired aplastic anemia. Individuals selected for sequencing had exhibited CD8+CD57+ cell expansion on flow cytometry. Both TCR beta VDJ combination and CDR3 sequence profiling were carried out. Genomic DNA was the template for this profiling. In TCRdb, the reads were re-called with MiXCR into one record per CDR3 protein. Found here are 260,000 or so distinct CDR3 sequences, around half of them singletons; the top ten hold 7.8%. Specimen: sorted CD4+, CD8+, or CD8+CD57+ T cells (not recorded which) from PBMCs. Receptor source: a human donor with aplastic anemia.

The chain employs TRBV20-1 and TRBJ2-4; TRBD2 matches at 15 bases. Trimming removed 6 bases from V and 5 bases from J; junction bases left unmatched: 8. The CDR3 length is 16 residues. Germline CDR1 and CDR2: DFQATT and SNEGSKA (reference sequence). CDR3 DNA: TGCAGTGCAAAGCCGGGACTAGCGGGAGGCGAAAACATTCAGTACTTC. This translates into CSAKPGLAGGENIQYF.

In its sample, this clonotype was seen many times. The rearrangement joins TRBV7-9 to TRBJ2-7; D not resolved. Germline V gene sequence: CDR1 SEHNR, CDR2 FQNEAQ (reference sequence). Trimming removed 1 base from V and 1 base from J, with 11 bases in between. This CDR3 is 15 amino acids long. In DNA form, the CDR3 reads TGTGCCAGCAGCTTAGTCAGCCGCACATCCTACGAGCAGTACTTC. It translates to CASSLVSRTSYEQYF.

CDR3 loop: CATSSSGTGGNYEQYF. In nucleotides, the CDR3 is TGTGCCACCAGCAGTTCCGGGACAGGGGGGAACTACGAGCAGTACTTC. The chain uses TRBV15 and TRBJ2-7, with TRBD1 matching 11 bases. This CDR3 has 16 amino acids. Per germline, CDR1 LNHNV and CDR2 YYDKDF (reference sequence). V lost 3 bases and J lost 3; bases outside the gene matches: 7.

In DNA form, the CDR3 reads TGTGCCAGCAGTCGAAGCCCGGATGAGGCCGGGGAGCTGTTTTTT. This sequence encodes CASSRSPDEAGELFF. The V call is TRBV6-2 or TRBV6-3, the J call TRBJ2-2; the D is unclear. Trimming stripped 5 bases from V and 6 bases from J, with 16 bases between. The CDR3 extends over 15 amino acids. CDR1 and CDR2 from the germline V gene are MNHEY and SVGEGT.

For this clonotype: This may stem from a read error, because a much larger clone lies one nucleotide away. CDR3 bases: TGCGCCTGCAGCTATGAGCGGGGTAGCACAGATACGCAGTATTTT. This gives the protein CACSYERGSTDTQYF. This chain uses TRBV5-1 with TRBJ2-3; the match to TRBD2 covers 7 bases. The CDR3 spans 15 residues. In germline, CDR1 is SGHRS, CDR2 YFSETQ.

This clonotype has at least ten counts. A read error may produce the germline difference seen at one junction end. The gene calls are TRBV7-7 and TRBJ1-4; a weak D match, TRBD1 (5 bases). The germline V gene encodes CDR1 SSHAT and CDR2 FNYEAQ (reference sequence). The CDR3 has 14 residues. CDR3 nucleotides: TGTGCTAGCAGCTTAGGAGGGGTTGGGGAAAAACTGTTTTTT. Encoded protein: CASSLGGVGEKLFF.

This chain connects TRBV20-1 to TRBJ1-2; a weak D match, TRBD1 (6 bases). The CDR3 has 13 amino acids. V was clipped by 6 bases and J by 7 bases, with 18 bases between them. The germline gives CDR1 DFQATT, CDR2 SNEGSKA (reference sequence). The CDR3 loop reads CSAEDRPMSGYTF. The CDR3 nucleotides read TGCAGTGCCGAAGACAGGCCCATGAGTGGCTACACCTTC.